A selection of T cell receptor beta chains follows, all from one sample in a study of blood T cell repertoires in COVID-19. Using immunoSEQ multiplex PCR, the repertoire was profiled, and TCRdb retains in-frame clones only, with some absent. The sample has about 55,000 clones; 88% are singletons. What was sequenced was peripheral blood. The source is a man aged 55 to 70 with active COVID-19. Each CDR3 is given with its conserved first and last residue. Each record gives: V gene, clone size, D gene, J gene, CDR3 protein, CDR3 DNA. D genes are given only for firm matches. Size tells how often a clone was seen (once, few, many) or the class of an expanded clone, and some rows leave it out.

v_gene: TRBV6-1; abundance: NA; d_gene: NA; j_gene: TRBJ1-5; CDR3aa: CASSEREGQPQHF; CDR3nt: TGTGCCAGCAGTGAGAGGGAAGGCCAGCCCCAGCATTTT
v_gene: TRBV5-6; abundance: once; d_gene: TRBD1; j_gene: TRBJ2-7; CDR3aa: CASSGTGASYEQYF; CDR3nt: TGTGCCAGCAGCGGGACAGGGGCTTCCTACGAGCAGTACTTC
v_gene: TRBV5-1; abundance: NA; d_gene: TRBD1; j_gene: TRBJ1-5; CDR3aa: CASSSGQGGNQPQHF; CDR3nt: TGCGCCAGCAGTTCGGGACAGGGGGGAAATCAGCCCCAGCATTTT
v_gene: TRBV21-1; abundance: NA; d_gene: NA; j_gene: TRBJ1-5; CDR3aa: CASSKRGPGTGSLSNQPQHF; CDR3nt: TGTGCCAGCAGCAAAAGGGGTCCGGGGACAGGTTCTCTTAGCAATCAGCCCCAGCATTTT
v_gene: TRBV19; abundance: NA; d_gene: NA; j_gene: TRBJ2-1; CDR3aa: CASRNLAGPSYNEQFF; CDR3nt: TGTGCCAGTAGGAACCTGGCGGGACCTTCCTACAATGAGCAGTTCTTC
v_gene: TRBV6-5; abundance: NA; d_gene: NA; j_gene: TRBJ2-3; CDR3aa: CASSWRLTSTDTQYF; CDR3nt: TGTGCCAGCAGTTGGCGCCTGACTAGCACAGATACGCAGTATTTT
v_gene: TRBV18; abundance: NA; d_gene: TRBD1; j_gene: TRBJ1-4; CDR3aa: CASSQNPGQLNEKLFF; CDR3nt: TGTGCCAGCTCTCAAAACCCGGGACAGCTAAATGAAAAACTGTTTTTT
v_gene: TRBV7-2; abundance: NA; d_gene: TRBD1; j_gene: TRBJ1-3; CDR3aa: CASSLALTGGGNTIYF; CDR3nt: TGTGCCAGCAGCTTAGCCCTGACAGGGGGGGGAAACACCATATATTTT
v_gene: TRBV4-1; abundance: few; d_gene: TRBD1; j_gene: TRBJ2-7; CDR3aa: CASSRQTGTGAYEQYF; CDR3nt: TGCGCCAGCAGCCGCCAGACCGGGACAGGGGCCTACGAGCAGTACTTC
v_gene: TRBV27; abundance: NA; d_gene: NA; j_gene: TRBJ2-1; CDR3aa: CASSPHGGYNEQFF; CDR3nt: TGTGCCAGCAGCCCCCACGGGGGATACAATGAGCAGTTCTTC
v_gene: TRBV5-1; abundance: NA; d_gene: NA; j_gene: TRBJ1-1; CDR3aa: CASSDPTGNTEAFF; CDR3nt: TGCGCCAGCAGCGACCCGACTGGGAACACTGAAGCTTTCTTT
v_gene: TRBV7-2; abundance: once; d_gene: TRBD2; j_gene: TRBJ2-1; CDR3aa: CASSLVGTSESNEQFF; CDR3nt: TGTGCCAGCAGCTTAGTGGGGACTAGCGAGTCAAATGAGCAGTTCTTC
v_gene: TRBV5-1; abundance: once; d_gene: NA; j_gene: TRBJ2-3; CDR3aa: CASSPGGQRDTQYF; CDR3nt: TGCGCCAGCAGCCCGGGCGGACAGCGTGATACGCAGTATTTT
v_gene: TRBV7-2; abundance: NA; d_gene: TRBD2; j_gene: TRBJ2-1; CDR3aa: CASSHGLVGLEEQFF; CDR3nt: TGTGCCAGCAGTCACGGACTAGTGGGCCTCGAGGAGCAGTTCTTC
v_gene: TRBV7-2; abundance: NA; d_gene: TRBD2; j_gene: TRBJ2-3; CDR3aa: CASSLGLAGSTDTQYF; CDR3nt: TGTGCCAGCAGCTTAGGACTAGCGGGTAGCACAGATACGCAGTATTTT
v_gene: TRBV19; abundance: NA; d_gene: NA; j_gene: TRBJ1-6; CDR3aa: CASTPVAGSPLHF; CDR3nt: TGTGCCAGTACGCCGGTAGCGGGTTCACCCCTCCACTTT